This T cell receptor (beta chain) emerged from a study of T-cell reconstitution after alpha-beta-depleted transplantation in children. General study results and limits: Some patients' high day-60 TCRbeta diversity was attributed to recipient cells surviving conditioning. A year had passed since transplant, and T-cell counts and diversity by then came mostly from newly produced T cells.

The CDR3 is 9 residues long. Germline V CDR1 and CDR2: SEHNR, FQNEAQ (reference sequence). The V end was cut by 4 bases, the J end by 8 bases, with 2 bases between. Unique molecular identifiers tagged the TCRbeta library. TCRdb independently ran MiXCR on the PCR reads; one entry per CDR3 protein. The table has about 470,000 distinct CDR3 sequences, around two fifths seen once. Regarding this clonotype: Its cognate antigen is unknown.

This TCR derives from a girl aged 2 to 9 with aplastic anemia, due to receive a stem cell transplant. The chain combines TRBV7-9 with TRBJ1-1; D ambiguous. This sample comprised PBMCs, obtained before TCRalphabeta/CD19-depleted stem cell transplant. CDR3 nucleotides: TGTGCCAGCAGCTCGGAAGCTTTCTTT. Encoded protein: CASSSEAFF.